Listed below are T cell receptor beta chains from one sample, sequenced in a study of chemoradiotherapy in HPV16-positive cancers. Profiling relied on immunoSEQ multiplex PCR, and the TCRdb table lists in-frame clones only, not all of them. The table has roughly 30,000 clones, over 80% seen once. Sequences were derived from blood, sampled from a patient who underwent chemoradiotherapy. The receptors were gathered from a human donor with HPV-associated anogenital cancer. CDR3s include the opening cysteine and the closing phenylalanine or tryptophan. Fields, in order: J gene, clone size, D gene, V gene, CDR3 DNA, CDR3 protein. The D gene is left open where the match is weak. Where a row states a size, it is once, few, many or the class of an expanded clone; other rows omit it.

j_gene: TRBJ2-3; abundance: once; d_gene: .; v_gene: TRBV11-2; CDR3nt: TGTGCCAGCAGCGAGACTCTGATGACAGATACGCAGTATTTT; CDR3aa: CASSETLMTDTQYF
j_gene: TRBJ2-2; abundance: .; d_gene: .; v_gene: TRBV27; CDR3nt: TGTGCCAGCAGGCTGGCCCCGGGCGCCGGGGAGCTGTTTTTT; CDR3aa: CASRLAPGAGELFF
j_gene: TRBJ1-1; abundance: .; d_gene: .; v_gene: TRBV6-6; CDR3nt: TGTGCCAGCAGTTACTCGACCCAGCCGCCCACTGAAGCTTTCTTT; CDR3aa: CASSYSTQPPTEAFF
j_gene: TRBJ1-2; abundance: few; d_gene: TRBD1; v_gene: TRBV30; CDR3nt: TGTGCCTGGAGACAGGGGGCTTTCACCTTC; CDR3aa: CAWRQGAFTF
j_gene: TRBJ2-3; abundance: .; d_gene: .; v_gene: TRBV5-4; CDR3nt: TGTGCCAGCAGCCGTTCCGGGGCGCCAGATACGCAGTATTTT; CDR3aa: CASSRSGAPDTQYF
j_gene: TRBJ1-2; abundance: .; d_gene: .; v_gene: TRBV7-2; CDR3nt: TGTGCCAGCAGCTTATGGCAGAACTATGGCTACACCTTC; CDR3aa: CASSLWQNYGYTF
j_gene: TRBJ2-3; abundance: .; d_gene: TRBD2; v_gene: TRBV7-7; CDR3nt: TGTGCCAGCAGCCCATGGGGGGGGGATACGCAGTATTTT; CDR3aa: CASSPWGGDTQYF
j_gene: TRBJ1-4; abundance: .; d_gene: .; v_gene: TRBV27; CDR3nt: TGTGCCAGCAGTTTATCTTATGCAACTAATGAAAAACTGTTTTTT; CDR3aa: CASSLSYATNEKLFF
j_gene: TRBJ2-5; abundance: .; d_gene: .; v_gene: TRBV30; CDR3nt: TGTGCCTTCCACGCTAGCCTGGGGACCCAGTACTTC; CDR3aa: CAFHASLGTQYF
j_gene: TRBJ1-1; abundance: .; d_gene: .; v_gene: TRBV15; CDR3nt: TGTGCCACCAGCTACAGGGTGCTGAACACTGAAGCTTTCTTT; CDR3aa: CATSYRVLNTEAFF
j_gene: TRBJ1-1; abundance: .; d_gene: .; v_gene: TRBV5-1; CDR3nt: TGCGCCAGCACCCGAACCGGGACGGAAGCTTTCTTT; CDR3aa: CASTRTGTEAFF
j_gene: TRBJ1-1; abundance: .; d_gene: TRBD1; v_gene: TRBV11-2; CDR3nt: TGTGCCAGCAGCGTTACACAGGGGGGTAACACTGAAGCTTTCTTT; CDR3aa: CASSVTQGGNTEAFF
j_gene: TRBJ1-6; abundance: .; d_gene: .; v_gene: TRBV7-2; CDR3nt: TGTGCCAGCAGCTCGTACAGGGAGAAGCCCCTCCACTTT; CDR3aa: CASSSYREKPLHF
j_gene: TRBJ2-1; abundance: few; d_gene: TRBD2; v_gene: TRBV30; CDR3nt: TGTGCCTGGAGCCCCGGGTGGCTAGCGGGGGGCGGTGGGGAGTTCTTC; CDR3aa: CAWSPGWLAGGGGEFF
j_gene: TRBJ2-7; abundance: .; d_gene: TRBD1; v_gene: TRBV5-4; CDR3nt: TGTGCCAGCAGCTTCGGGACAGGGGGCCACGAGCAGTACTTC; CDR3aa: CASSFGTGGHEQYF
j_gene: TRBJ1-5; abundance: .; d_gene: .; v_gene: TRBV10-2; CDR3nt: TGCGCCAGCAGGGACGGAGCGAATCAGCCCCAGCATTTT; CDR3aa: CASRDGANQPQHF
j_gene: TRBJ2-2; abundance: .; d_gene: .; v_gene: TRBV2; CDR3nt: TGTGCCAGCAGTGGGGGACAAACGAACACCGGGGAGCTGTTTTTT; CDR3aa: CASSGGQTNTGELFF
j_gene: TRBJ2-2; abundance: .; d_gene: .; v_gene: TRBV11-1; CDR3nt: TGTGCCAGCAGCCCCCTTCGTAGAACCGGGGAGCTGTTTTTT; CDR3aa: CASSPLRRTGELFF
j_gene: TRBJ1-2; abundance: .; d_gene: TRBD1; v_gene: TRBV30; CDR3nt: TGTGCCTGGAGGGGGAGGTCCGGAGGCAGGGGGACTGGCTACACCTTC; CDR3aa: CAWRGRSGGRGTGYTF
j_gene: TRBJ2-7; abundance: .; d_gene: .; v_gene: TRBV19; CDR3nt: TGTGCCAGTAGTATAATCGCAGAAACCTACGAGCAGTACTTC; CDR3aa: CASSIIAETYEQYF
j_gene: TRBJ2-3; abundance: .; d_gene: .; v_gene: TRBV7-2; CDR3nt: TGTGCCAGCAGCTTAGATAGAGCGAAAGGCACAGATACGCAGTATTTT; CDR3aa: CASSLDRAKGTDTQYF
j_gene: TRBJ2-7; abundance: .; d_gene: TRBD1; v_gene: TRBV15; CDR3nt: TGTGCCACCAGCAGAGACCGGGACAGGGGAAACCTGGCCTACGAGCAGTACTTC; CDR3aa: CATSRDRDRGNLAYEQYF
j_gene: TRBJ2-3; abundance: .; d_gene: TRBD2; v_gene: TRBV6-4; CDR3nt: TGTGCCAGCAGTCTAGCGGGGGGAAACACAGATACGCAGTATTTT; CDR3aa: CASSLAGGNTDTQYF
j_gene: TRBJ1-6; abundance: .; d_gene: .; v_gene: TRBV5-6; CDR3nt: TGTGCCAGCAGCCCACCTTTTGCCTCTGTAAATTCACCCCTCCACTTT; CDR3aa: CASSPPFASVNSPLHF
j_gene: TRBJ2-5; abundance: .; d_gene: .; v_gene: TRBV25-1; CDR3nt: TGTGCCAGCAGTGGCGGGACAGCTCAAGAGACCCAGTACTTC; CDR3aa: CASSGGTAQETQYF
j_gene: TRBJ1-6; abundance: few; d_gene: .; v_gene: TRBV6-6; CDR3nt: TGTGCCAGCAGCTACATCGTGCACGGCTATAATTCACCCCTCCACTTT; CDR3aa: CASSYIVHGYNSPLHF
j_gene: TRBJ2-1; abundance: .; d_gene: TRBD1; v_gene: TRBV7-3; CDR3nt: TGTGCCAGCAGCTTATGGGACAGGGGGTGGAGTGAGCAGTTCTTC; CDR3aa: CASSLWDRGWSEQFF
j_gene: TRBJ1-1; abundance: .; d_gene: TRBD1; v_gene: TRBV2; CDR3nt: TGTGCCAGCAGTGCCCAGGGACAGGATGTCACTGAAGCTTTCTTT; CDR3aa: CASSAQGQDVTEAFF
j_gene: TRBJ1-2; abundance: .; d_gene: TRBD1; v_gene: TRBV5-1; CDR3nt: TGCGCCAGCAGCCAGGGACAGAGCGGCTATGGCTACACCTTC; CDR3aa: CASSQGQSGYGYTF
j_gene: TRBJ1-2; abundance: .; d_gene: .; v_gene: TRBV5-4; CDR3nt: TGTGCCAGCAGCTTGATTGGCACGGCAGGTGGCTACACCTTC; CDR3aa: CASSLIGTAGGYTF
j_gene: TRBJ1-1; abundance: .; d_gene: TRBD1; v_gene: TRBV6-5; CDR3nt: TGTGCCAGCAGCATACATGGACAGGGTGGAACTGAAGCTTTCTTT; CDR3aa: CASSIHGQGGTEAFF
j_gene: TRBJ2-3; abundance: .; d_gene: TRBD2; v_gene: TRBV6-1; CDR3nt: TGTGCCAGCAGTGGATTAGCGGGGGGGCCGCCAGATACGCAGTATTTT; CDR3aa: CASSGLAGGPPDTQYF
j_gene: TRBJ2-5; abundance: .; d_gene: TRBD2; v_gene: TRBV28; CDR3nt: TGTGCCAGCAGTGCTTTTAGCGGGGGAACGGAGACCCAGTACTTC; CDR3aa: CASSAFSGGTETQYF
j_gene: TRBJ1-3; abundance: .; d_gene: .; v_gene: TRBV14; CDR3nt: TGTGCCAGCAGGCGCGACAGAGCCTCTGGAAACACCATATATTTT; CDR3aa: CASRRDRASGNTIYF
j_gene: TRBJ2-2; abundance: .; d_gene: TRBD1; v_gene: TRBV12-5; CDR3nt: TGTGCTAGTGGTTTGGCCCTGACAGGGCAAGGAAATACCGGGGAGCTGTTTTTT; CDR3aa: CASGLALTGQGNTGELFF
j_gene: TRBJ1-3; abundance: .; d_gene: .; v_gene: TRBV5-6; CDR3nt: TGTGCCAGCAGCTTGAACCTTGGGTTTTCTGGAAACACCATATATTTT; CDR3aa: CASSLNLGFSGNTIYF
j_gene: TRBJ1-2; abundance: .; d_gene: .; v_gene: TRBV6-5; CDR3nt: TGTGCCAGCACCCGGGACCGCTTAATATACACCTTC; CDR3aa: CASTRDRLIYTF
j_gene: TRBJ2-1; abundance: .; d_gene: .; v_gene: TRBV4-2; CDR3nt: TGTGCCAGCAGCCAAGGGGTTTTCAGGGAGCAGTTCTTC; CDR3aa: CASSQGVFREQFF
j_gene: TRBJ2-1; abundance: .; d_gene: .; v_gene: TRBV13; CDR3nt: TGTGCCAGCAGCTTTGGTGGGGGCGACGATGAGCAGTTCTTC; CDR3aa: CASSFGGGDDEQFF
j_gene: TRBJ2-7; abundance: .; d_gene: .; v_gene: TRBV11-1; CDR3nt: TGTGCCAGCAGCCTGTGGGGGGAAGGTCCCGAGCAGTACTTC; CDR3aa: CASSLWGEGPEQYF
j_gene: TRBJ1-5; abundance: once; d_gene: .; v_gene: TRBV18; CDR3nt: TGTGCCAGCTCATCTCATAGCGATCAGCCCCAGCATTTT; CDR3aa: CASSSHSDQPQHF